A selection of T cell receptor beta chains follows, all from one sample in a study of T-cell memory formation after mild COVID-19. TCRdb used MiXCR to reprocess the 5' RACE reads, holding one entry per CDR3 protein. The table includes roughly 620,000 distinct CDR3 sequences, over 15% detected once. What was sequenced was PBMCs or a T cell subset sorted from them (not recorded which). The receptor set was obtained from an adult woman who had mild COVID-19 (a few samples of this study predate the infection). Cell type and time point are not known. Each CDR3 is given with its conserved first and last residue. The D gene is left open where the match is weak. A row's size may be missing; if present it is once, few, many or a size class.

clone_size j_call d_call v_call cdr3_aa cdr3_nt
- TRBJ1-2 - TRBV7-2 CASTPSRGQSYGYTF TGTGCCAGCACCCCTTCCCGGGGGCAGAGCTATGGCTACACCTTC
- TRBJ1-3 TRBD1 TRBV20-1 CSGRQGGSGNTIYF TGCAGTGGGCGCCAGGGGGGCTCTGGAAACACCATATATTTT
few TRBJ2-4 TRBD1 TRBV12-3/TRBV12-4 CASRTGAGAKNIQYF TGTGCCAGCAGGACAGGGGCCGGGGCCAAAAACATTCAGTACTTC
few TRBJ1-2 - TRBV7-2 CASSLGNRGYTF TGTGCCAGCAGCTTAGGGAATCGGGGCTACACCTTC
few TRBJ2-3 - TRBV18 CASSPVGASTDTQYF TGTGCCAGCTCACCTGTGGGAGCCAGCACAGATACGCAGTATTTT
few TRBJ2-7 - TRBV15 CATSTWTSGGEQYF TGTGCCACCAGCACCTGGACATCCGGGGGCGAGCAGTACTTC
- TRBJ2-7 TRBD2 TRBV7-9 CASSSGVAGGDEQYF TGTGCCAGCAGCTCCGGGGTAGCGGGAGGTGACGAGCAGTACTTC
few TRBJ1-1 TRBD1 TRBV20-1 CSATGQGANTEAFF TGCAGTGCTACTGGACAGGGGGCGAACACTGAAGCTTTCTTT
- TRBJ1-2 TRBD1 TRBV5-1 CASSSGTEGGYTF TGCGCCAGCAGCTCCGGGACAGAGGGTGGCTACACCTTC
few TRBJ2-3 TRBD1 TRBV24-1 CATSELTGGPDTQYF TGTGCCACCAGTGAGTTGACAGGGGGTCCAGATACGCAGTATTTT
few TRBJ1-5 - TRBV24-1 CATSDPGTGSNQPQHF TGTGCCACCAGTGATCCGGGGACGGGTAGCAATCAGCCCCAGCATTTT
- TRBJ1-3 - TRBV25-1 CASSDRKGGSGNTIYF TGTGCCAGCAGTGATCGAAAGGGCGGCTCTGGAAACACCATATATTTT
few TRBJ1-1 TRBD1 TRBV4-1 CASSLSRDRGFGSTEAFF TGCGCCAGCAGCCTATCCCGGGACAGGGGATTCGGGTCCACTGAAGCTTTCTTT
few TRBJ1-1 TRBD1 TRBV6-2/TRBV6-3 CASRWGQGEAEAFF TGTGCCAGCAGGTGGGGACAGGGTGAAGCTGAAGCTTTCTTT
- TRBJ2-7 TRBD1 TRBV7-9 CASSRDSGQWEQYF TGTGCCAGCAGCCGGGACAGCGGACAATGGGAGCAGTACTTC
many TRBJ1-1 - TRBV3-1 CASSQATEAFF TGTGCCAGCAGCCAAGCCACTGAAGCTTTCTTT